This T cell receptor (beta chain) came from a study of T cells in Graves' hyperthyroidism and ophthalmopathy. Regarding this clonotype: Its target is not known.

RNA transcripts gave rise to amplified TCR beta CDR3 regions. Researchers ran a first-round RT-PCR on the TCR CDR3 using the HTBI primer set. TCRdb processed the multiplex PCR reads anew with MiXCR; each CDR3 protein has one entry. The sample has about 640,000 distinct CDR3 sequences; about 20% are singletons. Study-wide points: Blood also contained most expanded thyroid clonotypes above 0.001. A median around six months before onset, the model predicted ophthalmopathy.

Each 10 ml fresh peripheral blood draw supplied the PBMCs. The sample taken for sequencing was blood. The sequence derives from a young man with Graves' ophthalmopathy.

CDR3 residues: CAWRDTSAGELFF. In DNA, the CDR3 is TGTGCCTGGAGGGATACTAGCGCCGGGGAGCTGTTTTTT. V is TRBV30 and J is TRBJ2-2; 7 nucleotides match TRBD2. The length of the CDR3 is 13 residues. Germline-derived CDR1 and CDR2 are GTSNPN and SVGIG (reference sequence). Trimming cost V 3 bases and J 6 bases; bases outside gene matches: 4. The entire variable domain, with the rest obtained from reference TRBV30 and TRBJ2-2, is as follows: SQTIHQWPATLVQPVGSPLSLECTVEGTSNPNLYWYRQAAGRGLQLLFYSVGIGQISSEVPQNLSASRPQDRQFILSSKKLLLSDSGFYLCAWRDTSAGELFFGEGSRLTVL.